This T cell receptor (beta chain) was identified in a study of shared clonotypes between healthy human individuals. As for the study in general: Those who served as donors were a couple of women and three men between the ages of 18 and 49. General study findings and limits: Sorted-subset sequencing, rarefaction showed, was incomplete despite large depth.

The CDR3 contains 13 residues. Looked up from germline, CDR1 is GTSNPN and CDR2 is SVGIG (reference sequence). Trimming at V came to 5 bases and at J to 1 base, leaving 0 bases not matched to a gene. Turning to this clone: What it recognizes is unknown. Other DNA sequences in this sample translate to the same CDR3.

Assay used: immunoSEQ multiplex PCR; TCRdb lists only in-frame clones, some missing. The sample contains fewer than 2.5 million clones, 80% to 95% of which appear only once. The sequenced sample consisted of naive CD4+ T cells from PBMCs. Subset described: CD45RA+ positively selected. The J gene is TRBJ2-3, the V gene TRBV30; TRBD2 matches at 10 bases. This receptor was taken from a man between 18 and 29 years old in good health. Some clones in this sample may be carry-over from other donors' samples. The CDR3 loop is CAWGLAGTDTQYF. The CDR3 coding sequence is TGTGCCTGGGGACTAGCGGGCACAGATACGCAGTATTTT.